Listed below are T cell receptor beta chains from one sample, sequenced in a study of CD4+ T cells in melanoma. Method: immunoSEQ multiplex PCR; TCRdb's copy keeps in-frame clones and lacks some. The sample carries around 110,000 clones, around 92% recorded once. The sample was peripheral blood. The receptor set was obtained from a human donor with melanoma. Each CDR3 is given with its conserved first and last residue. The D gene is left open where the match is weak. Only some rows state a clone size, as once, few, many or a class for expanded clones.

>TRBJ1-5|NA|TRBV9|NA
CASGTMNQPQHF
TGTGCCAGCGGAACCATGAATCAGCCCCAGCATTTT
>TRBJ1-1|NA|TRBV7-6|NA
CASSLGFRMNTEAFF
TGTGCCAGCAGCTTAGGGTTCCGGATGAACACTGAAGCTTTCTTT
>TRBJ1-4|once|TRBV27|TRBD1
CASSDRVEEKLFF
TGTGCCAGCAGTGACAGGGTAGAAGAAAAACTGTTTTTT
>TRBJ2-7|NA|TRBV21-1|NA
CASSSPPYEQYF
TGTGCCAGCAGTTCACCTCCTTACGAGCAGTACTTC
>TRBJ2-1|once|TRBV29-1|NA
CSVVEGSSSYNEQFF
TGCAGCGTTGTTGAAGGGTCCAGCTCCTACAATGAGCAGTTCTTC
>TRBJ2-7|NA|TRBV27|NA
CASQDGTSYEQYF
TGTGCCAGCCAGGACGGGACCTCCTACGAGCAGTACTTC
>TRBJ2-3|NA|TRBV7-2|NA
CASSLRPTNTDTQYF
TGTGCCAGCAGCTTACGACCTACTAACACAGATACGCAGTATTTT
>TRBJ2-3|NA|TRBV27|TRBD2
CASRGLAGRLETSTDTQYF
TGTGCCAGCAGGGGGCTAGCGGGCAGATTAGAAACTAGCACAGATACGCAGTATTTT
>TRBJ2-2|NA|TRBV11-2|TRBD2
CASTFSGGLGELFF
TGTGCCAGCACGTTCTCGGGGGGTCTCGGGGAGCTGTTTTTT
>TRBJ2-7|NA|TRBV2|NA
CASSVAPYEQYF
TGTGCCAGCAGTGTAGCGCCCTACGAGCAGTACTTC
>TRBJ2-5|NA|TRBV19|TRBD2
CASSLGLAGLETQYF
TGTGCCAGTAGCCTGGGACTAGCGGGATTGGAGACCCAGTACTTC
>TRBJ2-7|NA|TRBV7-2|NA
CASSPAYEQYF
TGTGCCAGCAGCCCCGCCTACGAGCAGTACTTC
>TRBJ1-1|NA|TRBV7-8|TRBD1
CASSSPGTVNTEAFF
TGTGCCAGCAGCTCCCCCGGGACAGTGAACACTGAAGCTTTCTTT
>TRBJ2-2|NA|TRBV7-7|NA
CASSLSQNTGELFF
TGTGCCAGCAGCTTATCCCAGAACACCGGGGAGCTGTTTTTT
>TRBJ2-1|NA|TRBV5-4|NA
CASSLGQRVQQFF
TGTGCCAGCAGCTTAGGGCAGAGGGTTCAGCAGTTCTTC
>TRBJ2-6|NA|TRBV5-1|NA
CASSPGVQRSGANVLTF
TGCGCCAGCAGCCCGGGGGTCCAGCGCTCTGGGGCCAACGTCCTGACTTTC
>TRBJ2-1|few|TRBV6-4|NA
CASSPNVNDPYNEQFF
TGTGCCAGCAGTCCCAACGTTAACGATCCCTACAATGAGCAGTTCTTC
>TRBJ1-5|NA|TRBV28|TRBD1
CASTTPGQGRQPQHF
TGTGCCAGCACTACACCGGGACAGGGTCGCCAGCCCCAGCATTTT
>TRBJ1-2|once|TRBV19|NA
CASSTRHNYGYTF
TGTGCCAGTAGTACCCGACACAACTATGGCTACACCTTC
>TRBJ2-7|NA|TRBV28|TRBD1
CASSPRDSGSYEQYF
TGTGCCAGCAGTCCACGGGACAGTGGATCCTACGAGCAGTACTTC
>TRBJ2-3|NA|TRBV4-2|TRBD2
CASREGTSGEGDTQYF
TGTGCCAGCAGAGAGGGGACTAGCGGGGAGGGAGATACGCAGTATTTT
>TRBJ2-1|NA|TRBV19|TRBD1
CASNRQGALYNEQFF
TGTGCCAGTAACCGACAGGGGGCGCTTTACAATGAGCAGTTCTTC
>TRBJ2-5|NA|TRBV11-3|TRBD1
CASSIRGLQETQYF
TGTGCCAGCAGTATCAGGGGGCTGCAAGAGACCCAGTACTTC
>TRBJ2-3|NA|TRBV6-4|NA
CASSPDALSTDTQYF
TGTGCCAGCAGCCCCGATGCCCTCAGCACAGATACGCAGTATTTT
>TRBJ2-1|NA|TRBV9|TRBD2
CASSARPGLAHYNEQFF
TGTGCCAGCAGCGCACGCCCGGGACTAGCTCACTACAATGAGCAGTTCTTC
>TRBJ2-2|NA|TRBV9|TRBD1
CASSVGQGAKGELFF
TGTGCCAGCAGCGTAGGGCAGGGGGCGAAAGGGGAGCTGTTTTTT
>TRBJ2-1|once|TRBV6-1|NA
CASTRWSPGNEQFF
TGTGCCAGCACACGTTGGAGTCCGGGTAATGAGCAGTTCTTC
>TRBJ1-6|NA|TRBV5-6|NA
CASSGITDPYNSPLHF
TGTGCCAGCAGCGGAATCACGGACCCCTATAATTCACCCCTCCACTTT
>TRBJ1-5|NA|TRBV5-1|NA
CASSLGENSNQPQHF
TGCGCCAGCAGCTTGGGGGAAAATAGCAATCAGCCCCAGCATTTT
>TRBJ2-5|NA|TRBV6-1|TRBD2
CASNPGKAGETQYF
TGTGCCAGCAATCCGGGAAAAGCGGGGGAGACCCAGTACTTC
>TRBJ1-2|NA|TRBV4-3|NA
CASSQDRSPFSRYGYTF
TGCGCCAGCAGCCAAGATAGGTCGCCCTTCAGCAGATATGGCTACACCTTC
>TRBJ2-3|NA|TRBV7-3|NA
CASSLTADPDTQYF
TGTGCCAGCAGCTTAACGGCGGACCCAGATACGCAGTATTTT
>TRBJ1-3|NA|TRBV6-5|NA
CASSYDVGIRNTIYF
TGTGCCAGCAGTTACGACGTAGGCATTCGAAACACCATATATTTT
>TRBJ2-2|NA|TRBV7-2|TRBD2
CASSLGAGGYAGELFF
TGTGCCAGCAGCTTAGGTGCGGGGGGGTACGCCGGGGAGCTGTTTTTT
>TRBJ2-2|NA|TRBV5-1|TRBD2
CASSTGTSGGTGELFF
TGCGCCAGCAGCACCGGGACTAGCGGTGGCACCGGGGAGCTGTTTTTT
>TRBJ2-2|NA|TRBV19|NA
CASLRKPDTDTGELFF
TGTGCCAGTTTGAGAAAGCCTGACACGGACACCGGGGAGCTGTTTTTT
>TRBJ1-1|NA|TRBV28|TRBD1
CASSFSGTVNTEAFF
TGTGCCAGCAGTTTCTCCGGGACAGTGAACACTGAAGCTTTCTTT
>TRBJ1-5|NA|TRBV2|TRBD1
CASSEKGQGVWPQHF
TGTGCCAGCAGTGAAAAAGGACAGGGGGTTTGGCCCCAGCATTTT
>TRBJ2-7|NA|TRBV7-2|NA
CASSSTGSTSYEQYF
TGTGCCAGCAGCTCAACCGGGTCAACTTCCTACGAGCAGTACTTC
>TRBJ2-6|NA|TRBV9|TRBD1
CASSVVWDRGRTGANVLTF
TGTGCCAGCAGCGTAGTCTGGGACAGGGGTAGGACTGGGGCCAACGTCCTGACTTTC
>TRBJ1-3|once|TRBV5-1|NA
CASSPNRAGNTIYF
TGCGCCAGCAGCCCCAACAGGGCTGGAAACACCATATATTTT
>TRBJ2-1|NA|TRBV7-6|NA
CASSSFNEQFF
TGTGCCAGCAGCTCCTTCAATGAGCAGTTCTTC
>TRBJ1-5|NA|TRBV7-6|TRBD1
CASSLETGGDQPQHF
TGTGCCAGCAGCTTAGAAACAGGGGGCGATCAGCCCCAGCATTTT
>TRBJ2-5|NA|TRBV10-3|NA
CASGTGQETQYF
TGTGCCAGCGGGACGGGCCAAGAGACCCAGTACTTC
>TRBJ2-5|few|TRBV12-5|TRBD2
CASGYDSGRVYQETQYF
TGTGCTAGTGGGTATGATAGCGGGAGGGTATACCAAGAGACCCAGTACTTC
>TRBJ2-7|NA|TRBV10-3|NA
CAIGPKSSYEQYF
TGTGCCATCGGACCTAAAAGCTCCTACGAGCAGTACTTC
>TRBJ1-2|NA|TRBV7-9|NA
CASSLAPPGRYGYTF
TGTGCCAGCAGCTTAGCGCCGCCAGGTCGTTATGGCTACACCTTC
>TRBJ2-2|NA|TRBV21-1|NA
CASSTSGFWGGELFF
TGTGCCAGCAGCACATCAGGGTTTTGGGGCGGGGAGCTGTTTTTT